The source of this T cell receptor beta chain is a study of post-analysis software for immune sequencing data (dated by TCRdb to about 2015). Turning to the overall study: Recorded disease courses included relapsing-remitting, secondary progressive and progressive-relapsing multiple sclerosis, with some patients lacking subtype annotation. Patient repertoires were compared against ten to eleven previously published healthy control repertoires from donors aged roughly 6 to 27 years. A subset of samples was prepared in parallel using single-end sample barcoding, then pooled and co-amplified after Illumina adapter ligation.

After removal of 3 bases from V and 8 bases from J, the junction retains 2 bases not matched to a gene. Including cysteine and phenylalanine, the CDR3 has 15 amino acids. Left in the record is the CDR3 DNA by itself, 45 bases read in frame from the first base. The germline V gene (reference sequence) yields LNHNV for CDR1 and YYDKDF for CDR2. As regards this clonotype: No antigen is known for it. Per-nucleotide qualities are absent, and no much larger clonotype sits a single base away.

To demonstrate the VDJtools post-analysis software, the study profiled TCR beta repertoires from the peripheral blood of about a dozen young patients with multiple sclerosis. The multiple sclerosis patients were children and adolescents between roughly 6 and 17 years of age. Receptor amplification or capture employed PCR. The instrument given in TCRdb is Illumina HiSeq 2500. To reduce PCR and sequencing biases, unique molecular identifiers were built into the TCR beta cDNA libraries. Approximately 500,000 cDNA molecules were obtained per 1 to 10 million input T cells, so each molecule approximated one T cell. Patient libraries were prepared and sequenced with the same protocol used for the earlier healthy control dataset. Samples belonging to the same batch were prepared together, multiplexed and sequenced on a shared HiSeq lane. As for the original processing: MIGEC handled the raw barcoded reads, throwing out single-read molecular identifier groups before consensus assembly and CDR3 extraction. VDJtools was used for post-analysis of the clonotype tables, and diversity was normalized by down-sampling every dataset to the size of the smallest sample. In repertoire overlap clustering, CDR3 amino acid sequences, but not nucleotide sequences, were matched to correct batch-related cross-sample contamination. The public reads were run again by TCRdb, first through fastp at Q25 and then through MiXCR, and only productive beta chains were kept. Entries are consolidated by CDR3 protein sequence, retaining the most common genes and DNA. These V and J calls rely on TCRdb rather than the paper's analysis. The sample yields about 200,000 distinct CDR3 sequences; approximately 28% were counted once. The ten biggest clones cover about 3.4% of the sample.

General findings and caveats noted by the study authors: The control group was slightly older than the multiple sclerosis patient group. Patients showed significantly higher frequencies than controls for about 5 TRBV segments, among them TRBV5-6, TRBV5-1 and TRBV20-1. Strong co-clustering of samples prepared in the same batch was shown by direct clustering with F measure, prompting a batch-effect correction. Multiple sclerosis patients had significantly lower normalized Chao1 diversity than controls, a result that suggests substantial peripheral T-cell clonal expansion.

Sequencing input: blood. The V and J segments used are TRBV15 and TRBJ2-1; 15 central bases correspond to TRBD2. The TCR was taken from a girl aged 2-17 years with multiple sclerosis. The sequenced DNA: TGTGCCACCAGCAGTGGGACTAGCGGGGGGCATGAGCAGTTCTTC. Its protein reads: CATSSGTSGGHEQFF.